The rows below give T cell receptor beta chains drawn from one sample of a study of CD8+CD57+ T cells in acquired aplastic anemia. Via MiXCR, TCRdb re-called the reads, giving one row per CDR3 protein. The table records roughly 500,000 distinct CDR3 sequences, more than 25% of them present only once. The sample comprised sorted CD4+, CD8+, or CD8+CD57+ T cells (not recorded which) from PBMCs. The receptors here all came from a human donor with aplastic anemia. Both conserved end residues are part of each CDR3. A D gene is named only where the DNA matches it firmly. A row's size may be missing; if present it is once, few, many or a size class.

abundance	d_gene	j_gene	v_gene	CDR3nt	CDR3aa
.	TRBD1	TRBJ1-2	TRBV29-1	TGCAGCTTGGGACAGAGCTATGGCTACACCTTC	CSLGQSYGYTF
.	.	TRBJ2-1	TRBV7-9	TGTGCCAGCAGCTCAAGCTCCTACAGTGAGCAGTTCTTC	CASSSSSYSEQFF
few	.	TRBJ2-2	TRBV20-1	TGCAGTGCTAGTGGACCGGCCGGGGAGCTGTTTTTT	CSASGPAGELFF
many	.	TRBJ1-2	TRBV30	TGTGCCTGGAATCTTCAGGGATGGGGCTACACCTTC	CAWNLQGWGYTF
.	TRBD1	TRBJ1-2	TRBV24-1	TGTGCCACGTGGGACAGTGATCGCTATGGCTACACCTTC	CATWDSDRYGYTF
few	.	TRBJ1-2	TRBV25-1	TGTGCCAGCAGTGAATCCGAGGGGTACTATGGCTACACCTTC	CASSESEGYYGYTF
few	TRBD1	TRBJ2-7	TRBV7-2	TGTGCCAGCAGCTTGGGACAGCTTAACTACGAGCAGTACTTC	CASSLGQLNYEQYF
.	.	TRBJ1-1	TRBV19	TGTGCCAGTAGGGGGGGGGTTACGAACACTGAAGCTTTCTTT	CASRGGVTNTEAFF
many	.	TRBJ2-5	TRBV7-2	TGTGCCAGCAGCTTAGCCGGCCGGAACTCTGAGACCCAGTACTTC	CASSLAGRNSETQYF
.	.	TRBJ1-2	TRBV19	TGTGCCAGTAGTATAGGTTCCGGGGAGCGCTATGGCTACACCTTC	CASSIGSGERYGYTF
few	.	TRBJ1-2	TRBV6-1	TGTGCCAGCAGTGAACCGACGGACGCATACTATGGCTACACCTTC	CASSEPTDAYYGYTF
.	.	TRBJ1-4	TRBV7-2	TGTGCCAGCAGCCCTCCAGGGGCCGCGAATGAAAAACTGTTTTTT	CASSPPGAANEKLFF
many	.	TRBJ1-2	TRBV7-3	TGTGCCAGCAGCCCATCGGGGCCCGGCTACACCTTC	CASSPSGPGYTF
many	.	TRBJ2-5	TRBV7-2	TGTGCCAGCAGCGTACTAGCCTGGCAAGAGACCCAGTACTTC	CASSVLAWQETQYF
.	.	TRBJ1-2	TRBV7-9	TGTGCCAGCAGCTCCACACAGATTTTTTATGGCTACACCTTC	CASSSTQIFYGYTF
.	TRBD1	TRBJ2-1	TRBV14	TGTGCCAGCAGAACAACCGGGACAGGGGTAGGCAATGAGCAGTTCTTC	CASRTTGTGVGNEQFF
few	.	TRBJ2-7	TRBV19	TGTGCCAGCAGTCGTTCAGGGGCCCGCTACGAGCAGTACTTC	CASSRSGARYEQYF
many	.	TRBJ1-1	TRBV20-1	TGCAGTGCTAGTAGGCGGACAGAGAACACTGAAGCTTTCTTT	CSASRRTENTEAFF
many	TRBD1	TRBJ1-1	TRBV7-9	TGTGCCAGCGCCGGACAGGGGAACACTGAAGCTTTCTTT	CASAGQGNTEAFF
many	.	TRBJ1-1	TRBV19	TGTGCCAGCCAACTATTCTCGGGCACTGAAGCTTTCTTT	CASQLFSGTEAFF
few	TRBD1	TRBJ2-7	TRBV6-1	TGTGCCAGCAGCCGGGACAGAGTCTCCTACGAGCAGTACTTC	CASSRDRVSYEQYF
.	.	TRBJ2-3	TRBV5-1	TGCGCCAGCAGCCTTACCGGGCGGGGCAACACAGATACGCAGTATTTT	CASSLTGRGNTDTQYF
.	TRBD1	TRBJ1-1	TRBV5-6	TGTGCCAGCAGCGAGGGACAGGGCCTGTTCATGAACACTGAAGCTTTCTTT	CASSEGQGLFMNTEAFF
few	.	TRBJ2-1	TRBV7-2	TGTGCCAGCAGCCGACACCTCGGCCTTTCCAATGAGCAGTTCTTC	CASSRHLGLSNEQFF
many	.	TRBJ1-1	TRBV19	TGTGCCAGTAGTATTAACGAGAACACTGAAGCTTTCTTT	CASSINENTEAFF
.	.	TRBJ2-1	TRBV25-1	TGTGCCAGCAGCTACGGACAGAGTAGCTCCTACAATGAGCAGTTCTTC	CASSYGQSSSYNEQFF
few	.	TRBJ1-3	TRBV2	TGTGCCAGCAGTTTCGGAGGAACTGGAAACACCATATATTTT	CASSFGGTGNTIYF
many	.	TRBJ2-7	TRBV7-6	TGTGCCAGCAGCTACGTACGGGACTCCTCCTACGAGCAGTACTTC	CASSYVRDSSYEQYF
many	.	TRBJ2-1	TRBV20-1	TGCAGTGCTAGAGACGCAGGGGAGGAGGAGCAGTTCTTC	CSARDAGEEEQFF
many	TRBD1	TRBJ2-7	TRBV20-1	TGCAGTGCTACCGGGACAGGGATATCTTTCTACTACGAGCAGTACTTC	CSATGTGISFYYEQYF
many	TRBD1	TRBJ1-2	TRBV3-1	TGTGCCAGCAGCCTACGCACGGGACAGGCTAACTATGGCTACACCTTC	CASSLRTGQANYGYTF
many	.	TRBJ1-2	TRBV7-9	TGTGCCAGCAGCTTAGTCTTGGTCGGCTACACCTTC	CASSLVLVGYTF
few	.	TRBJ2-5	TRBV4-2	TGTGCCAGCAGCCAAGTGGAGGGGATGACCCAGTACTTC	CASSQVEGMTQYF
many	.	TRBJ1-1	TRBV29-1	TGCAGCGTTGTGCAGAATCTGGGCACTGAAGCTTTCTTT	CSVVQNLGTEAFF
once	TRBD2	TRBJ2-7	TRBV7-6	TGTGCCAGCAGCTTCGTAGCGGGGCTCGAGCAGTACTTC	CASSFVAGLEQYF
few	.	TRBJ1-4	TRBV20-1	TGCAGTGCTAGAGGTCGGATCCCCACTAATGAAAAACTGTTTTTT	CSARGRIPTNEKLFF
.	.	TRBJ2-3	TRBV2	TGTGCCAGCCGGGACACCACAGATACGCAGTATTTT	CASRDTTDTQYF